This T cell receptor (beta chain) originates from a study of blood T cell repertoires in COVID-19. The wider study: In each case, the material was cDNA or gDNA derived from T cells, B-cell-depleted T cells, or PBMCs.

The method was immunoSEQ multiplex PCR; TCRdb's version includes in-frame clones alone and lacks a portion of them. Here the sample spans 120,000 or so clones, 70% to 90% being singletons. This clone was seen a single time. The length of the CDR3 is 20 residues. The V gene end was trimmed by 3 bases and the J gene end by 0 bases; junction bases not matched to a gene: 15. Per germline, CDR1 SQVTM and CDR2 ANQGSEA. The sequence derives from a human donor in a cohort sampled during active COVID-19. The sample comprised peripheral blood. The genes are TRBV29-1 and TRBJ2-3; 13 bases match TRBD2. CDR3 DNA: TGCAGCGTTGACAACCCGAGAGGGACTAGCGGGGCCGCTAGCACAGATACGCAGTATTTT. Translating it yields CSVDNPRGTSGAASTDTQYF.